The present entry profiles one TCR beta chain with its context. The sample is drawn from a study of blood T cell repertoires in COVID-19. As for the study in general: The analysed material was cDNA or gDNA that came from T cells, B-cell-depleted T cells, or PBMCs.

Participant-given clinical history determined each cohort assignment. The CDR3 runs 15 residues. V was pared by 1 base and J by 6 bases, with 7 bases of the junction left unmatched. CDR1 SGHRS and CDR2 YFSETQ come from the germline V gene. Only in-frame clones appear in the TCRdb table, and some are missing; sequencing was by immunoSEQ multiplex PCR. Among 250,000 or so clones listed, 70% to 90% were seen once. The sample was PBMCs or T cells enriched from blood (not recorded which). The chain joins TRBV5-1 to TRBJ2-3; 8 bases agree with TRBD2. This TCR was recovered from a middle-aged man who had recovered from COVID-19. Written as DNA, the CDR3 is TGCGCCAGCAGCTTGTTTGCGGGAGGTGTGGATACGCAGTATTTT. Protein product: CASSLFAGGVDTQYF.